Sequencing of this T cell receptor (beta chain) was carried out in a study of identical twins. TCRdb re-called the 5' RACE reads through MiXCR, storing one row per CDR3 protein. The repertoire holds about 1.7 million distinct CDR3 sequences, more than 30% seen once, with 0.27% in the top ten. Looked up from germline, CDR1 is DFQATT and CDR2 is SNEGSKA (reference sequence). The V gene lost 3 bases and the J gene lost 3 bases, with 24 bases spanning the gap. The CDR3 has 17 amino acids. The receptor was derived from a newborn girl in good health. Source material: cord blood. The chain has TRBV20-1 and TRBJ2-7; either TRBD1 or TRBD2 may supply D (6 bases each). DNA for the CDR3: TGCAGTGCTAGGATTAGGGGGGAGTTTTGGTCCCTCTACGAGCAGTACTTC. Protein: CSARIRGEFWSLYEQYF.